This T cell receptor (beta chain) is from a study of T cells in Graves' hyperthyroidism and ophthalmopathy. Germline loops: CDR1 MNHEY, CDR2 SMNVEV (reference sequence). The V end lost 3 bases, the J end lost 4 bases, and 20 bases lay between the germline ends. The length of the CDR3 is 17 residues. Researchers took RNA transcripts and amplified the TCR beta CDR3 regions from them. First-round RT-PCR with HTBI primers amplified the TCR CDR3 region. TCRdb ran MiXCR on the multiplex PCR reads and lists one entry per CDR3 protein. The sample has 550,000 to 650,000 distinct CDR3 sequences, roughly 14% seen once. Note on this clonotype: Given a much more abundant clone one base away, this may be a read error.

The genes are TRBV27 and TRBJ2-3, with D possibly matching TRBD1 (5 bases). This receptor was obtained from a woman aged 30 to 39 with Graves' hyperthyroidism that later progressed to Graves' ophthalmopathy. Sequencing was carried out using blood. For the CDR3, the DNA is TGTGCCAGCAGTTTTCAATCGACAGATCCCTCCCCAGATACGCAGTATTTT. Protein product: CASSFQSTDPSPDTQYF.